Presented here are 21 T cell receptor beta chains from one specimen sequenced in a study of blood T cells in healthy people across ages. Through a sample-barcoded 5' primer and a J-beta primer mix, a second PCR was run for about 6 to 11 cycles. TCRdb redid the calling of the 5' RACE reads with MiXCR, one entry per CDR3 protein. The sample lists about 560,000 distinct CDR3 sequences, 27% seen once, with over 3.5% in the top ten. These sequences were also reported in another study, on T cells of mothers and their children.

The sample was blood. The source is a boy younger than 10 in good health.

This clonotype was seen only a few times. This chain connects TRBV20-1 to TRBJ2-5, with D possibly TRBD2 on 5 matching bases. In germline, CDR1 is DFQATT, CDR2 SNEGSKA (reference sequence). Trimming pared 4 bases from V and 0 bases from J, leaving 12 bases between. CDR3 length equals 14 residues. The CDR3 loop is CSATPSGYQETQYF. CDR3 nucleotides: TGCAGTGCTACGCCATCGGGGTACCAAGAGACCCAGTACTTC.

The rearrangement joins TRBV6-2 or TRBV6-3 to TRBJ2-7; D tentatively fits TRBD1 or TRBD2 (8 bases each). This CDR3 region has 24 residues. The V end was cut by 2 bases, the J end by 5 bases, with 43 bases between. The V gene's germline CDR1 is MNHEY and CDR2 SVGEGT. The CDR3 region is CASSYGWDLRQGFGTSGGEDEQYF. The CDR3 DNA reads TGTGCCAGCAGTTACGGGTGGGACCTTCGACAGGGGTTTGGAACTAGCGGAGGAGAGGACGAGCAGTACTTC.

As for this clonotype: At one boundary the junction diverges from the germline segment, which might be a read error. CDR3 coding DNA: TGCAGCGTTCAAACGGGATTAAATCGGCCCCAGCATTTT. It encodes CSVQTGLNRPQHF. V is TRBV29-1 and J is TRBJ1-5; D unclear. CDR3 size: 13 residues. Germline loops: CDR1 SQVTM, CDR2 ANQGSEA. The variable domain in full, with the rest retrieved from reference TRBV29-1 and TRBJ1-5, is SAVISQKPSRDICQRGTSLTIQCQVDSQVTMMFWYRQQPGQSLTLIATANQGSEATYESGFVIDKFPISRPNLTFSTLTVSNMSPEDSSIYLCSVQTGLNRPQHFGDGTRLSIL.

V is TRBV7-8 and J is TRBJ2-7; D gene unclear. The V gene's germline CDR1 is SGHVS and CDR2 FQNEAQ. There are 14 residues in the CDR3. Deletions cut 3 bases from V and 1 base from J, with 10 bases between. Here the CDR3 DNA reads TGTGCCAGCAGCTTGACCCGATCATCCTACGAGCAGTACTTC. Translating it yields CASSLTRSSYEQYF.

This clonotype has only a few counts. V usage is TRBV5-1 and J usage is TRBJ2-5; possibly TRBD1 for D (5 bases). V lost 5 bases and J 1 base, leaving 9 bases between the germline ends. CDR1 is SGHRS and CDR2 is YFSETQ in the germline V gene. This CDR3 region has 13 residues. In DNA, the CDR3 is TGCGCCAGCAGGAAGGGGTTCCAAGAGACCCAGTACTTC. Protein: CASRKGFQETQYF.

This clonotype was observed a single time. The V gene is TRBV12-3 or TRBV12-4, the J gene TRBJ2-5; TRBD2 matches 11 bases. With the DNA end fitting TRBJ2-1 better, the J assignment may be wrong. The CDR3 contains 15 residues. The CDR3 sequence is CASSLGLADRNEQFF. The CDR3 DNA sequence: TGTGCCAGCAGTTTGGGACTAGCGGATCGAAATGAGCAGTTCTTC.

The chain joins TRBV6-5 to TRBJ2-1, with D tentatively TRBD2 (6 bases). The CDR3 has 15 residues. The germline V gene has CDR1 MNHEY and CDR2 SVGAGI. The V end was cut by 6 bases, the J end by 2 bases, with 14 bases between. DNA of the CDR3: TGTGCCAGCAGGACTCGGGGGAGGACCTACAATGAGCAGTTCTTC. Translated, it gives CASRTRGRTYNEQFF.

The rearrangement joins TRBV4-3 to TRBJ2-1, with 10 bases lining up with TRBD1. V lost 0 bases to trimming and J lost 6 bases; unmatched junction nucleotides: 5. Germline CDR1 reads LGHNA; CDR2 reads YSLEER. The CDR3 runs to 16 residues. In DNA form, the CDR3 reads TGCGCCAGCAGCCAAGATGGGACAGGGGAGACCAATGAGCAGTTCTTC. This gives the protein CASSQDGTGETNEQFF.

This rearrangement joins TRBV18 to TRBJ1-5; 12 bases line up with TRBD1. Germline lookup yields CDR1 KGHSH and CDR2 LQKENI. The CDR3 consists of 16 residues. J was trimmed by 2 bases and V by 4 bases; bases with no gene match: 3. CDR3 sequence (DNA): TGTGCCAGCTCACAGGGGACAGGGGGCCGCAATCAGCCCCAGCATTTT. It codes for CASSQGTGGRNQPQHF.

CDR3 protein: CASSIEVGQGLETQYF. As DNA, the CDR3 is TGTGCCAGCAGCATAGAGGTGGGACAGGGGTTGGAGACCCAGTACTTC. The genes are TRBV7-2 and TRBJ2-5; TRBD1 matches 10 bases. The CDR3 extends over 16 amino acids. The J segment lost 5 bases and the V segment lost 5 bases, leaving 11 bases of the junction unmatched. CDR1 SGHTA and CDR2 FQGNSA come from the germline V gene.

The rearrangement links TRBV29-1 to TRBJ2-7; D is possibly TRBD1 (5 bases). This CDR3 spans 12 amino acids. The germline V gene has CDR1 SQVTM and CDR2 ANQGSEA. The CDR3 region is CSSIGVSYEQYF. In DNA form, the CDR3 reads TGCAGTTCAATAGGGGTCTCCTACGAGCAGTACTTC.

This clonotype was detected only a few times. This chain joins TRBV2 and TRBJ1-1, with D maybe TRBD1 (5 bases). CDR1 and CDR2 (germline): SNHLY, FYNNEI. The V end was cut by 4 bases, the J end by 1 base, with 13 bases between. This CDR3 region has 15 residues. The CDR3 protein is CASSARGTWNTEAFF. The DNA of the CDR3 is TGTGCCAGCAGTGCTAGAGGGACTTGGAACACTGAAGCTTTCTTT.

This sequence joins TRBV9 and TRBJ2-3; 7 bases agree with TRBD2. Per the germline V gene, CDR1 is SGDLS and CDR2 is YYNGEE. The CDR3 runs 15 residues. V lost 0 bases, J lost 3 bases, and 4 bases stayed unmatched. The DNA of the CDR3 is TGTGCCAGCAGCGTAGGTGGCGGGAGAACAGATACGCAGTATTTT. Encoded protein: CASSVGGGRTDTQYF.

This clonotype was seen a handful of times. The V gene is TRBV12-3 or TRBV12-4, the J gene TRBJ2-7; the D gene is possibly TRBD1 (5 bases). This CDR3 is 13 amino acids long. Trimming left V 1 base short and J 4 bases short, with 8 bases between. CDR3 amino acids: CASSLVGQYEQYF. The CDR3 DNA follows: TGTGCCAGCAGTTTAGTCGGACAATACGAGCAGTACTTC.

This clonotype turned up a few times. The V call is TRBV18, the J call TRBJ1-1; the match to TRBD1 covers 7 bases. V gave up 1 base and J gave up 6 bases; unmatched junction bases: 8. CDR1 and CDR2 (germline): KGHSH, LQKENI. The CDR3 spans 15 residues. The CDR3 sequence is CASSPRIKGAAEAFF. CDR3 bases: TGTGCCAGCTCACCACGGATAAAGGGGGCGGCTGAAGCTTTCTTT.

The chain carries TRBV6-5 and TRBJ2-1; possible D gene TRBD1, 5 bases. The CDR3 spans 16 residues. V dropped 2 bases and J dropped 4 bases, with 15 bases sitting between them. Germline V gene data show CDR1 as MNHEY and CDR2 as SVGAGI. The CDR3 DNA reads as TGTGCCAGCAGTTACGGTTGGCGGACAAGGTACAATGAGCAGTTCTTC. Translated: CASSYGWRTRYNEQFF.

J is TRBJ2-1 and V is TRBV12-3 or TRBV12-4; the D gene is possibly TRBD2 (6 bases). Between the trimmed V and J ends, which lost 0 bases and 0 bases, there was a span of 9 bases. The CDR3 runs to 16 residues. Written as DNA, the CDR3 is TGTGCCAGCAGTTTAGCGCTGGGGGGCTCCTACAATGAGCAGTTCTTC. It encodes CASSLALGGSYNEQFF.

A few counts support this clonotype. The chain links TRBV29-1 to TRBJ2-5; weak D call: TRBD2 (5 bases). Germline V gene sequence: CDR1 SQVTM, CDR2 ANQGSEA. This CDR3 region has 14 residues. Trimming took off 7 bases at V and 2 bases at J, with 17 bases between the two ends. CDR3 sequence: CSARTAPLQETQYF. CDR3 sequence (DNA): TGCAGCGCTCGGACTGCCCCTCTTCAAGAGACCCAGTACTTC. Full variable domain (rest looked up from reference TRBV29-1 and TRBJ2-5): SAVISQKPSRDICQRGTSLTIQCQVDSQVTMMFWYRQQPGQSLTLIATANQGSEATYESGFVIDKFPISRPNLTFSTLTVSNMSPEDSSIYLCSARTAPLQETQYFGPGTRLLVL.

This rearrangement joins TRBV10-3 to TRBJ2-4, with TRBD2 identical over 9 bases. CDR1 is ENHRY and CDR2 is SYGVKD in the germline V gene. V dropped 7 bases and J dropped 8; count of bases not matched to a gene: 6. This CDR3 is built from 13 residues. CDR3 nucleotides: TGTGCCATCACTAGCGGGGTAGGGGACATTCAGTACTTC. Encoded protein: CAITSGVGDIQYF.

This clonotype appeared a few times. The chain couples TRBV29-1 to TRBJ1-5; 9 bases are shared with TRBD1. With 6 bases clipped from V and 2 bases from J, the junction kept 2 bases outside the gene matches. This CDR3 region has 13 residues. CDR1 SQVTM and CDR2 ANQGSEA come from the germline V gene. The CDR3 DNA reads as TGCAGCGTGGGACAGGGCGGCAATCAGCCCCAGCATTTT. This translates into CSVGQGGNQPQHF.

There are a few counts of this clonotype. The chain combines TRBV2 with TRBJ1-6; 7 nucleotides match TRBD1. V dropped 8 bases and J dropped 13; count of bases not matched to a gene: 17. The CDR3 sequence is 15 residues long. Germline V gene lookup returns CDR1 SNHLY and CDR2 FYNNEI. The CDR3 loop is CASGDLGTAFPPLHF. Here the CDR3 DNA reads TGTGCCAGCGGGGATTTAGGGACAGCCTTCCCCCCCCTCCACTTT.